Each of the 3 T cell receptor beta chains below was sequenced from the same sample in a study of shared clonotypes between healthy human individuals. Repertoires were generated with immunoSEQ multiplex PCR, while TCRdb's copy carries only in-frame clones and drops some. Of over 2 million clones listed, around 90% are singletons. Sequencing was performed on naive CD4+ T cells from PBMCs. The subset here: CD45RA+ positively selected. Receptors were obtained from a man between 18 and 35 years old in good health. Some clones in this sample may be carry-over from other donors' samples.

This clone was counted a single time. The chain joins TRBV30 to TRBJ1-1; 7 nucleotides match TRBD1. CDR3 size: 14 residues. Losses at the gene ends were 5 bases for V and 2 bases for J; bases not matched to a gene: 8. Germline values: CDR1 GTSNPN, CDR2 SVGIG (reference sequence). The CDR3 loop reads CAWHTGTANTEAFF. Here the CDR3 DNA reads TGTGCCTGGCATACGGGGACAGCCAACACTGAAGCTTTCTTT. The variable domain in full, completed from reference TRBV30 and TRBJ1-1, reads SQTIHQWPATLVQPVGSPLSLECTVEGTSNPNLYWYRQAAGRGLQLLFYSVGIGQISSEVPQNLSASRPQDRQFILSSKKLLLSDSGFYLCAWHTGTANTEAFFGQGTRLTVV.

This clone turned up a few times. The rearrangement uses TRBV30 and TRBJ1-5, with 9 bases aligning to TRBD1. The V and J ends lost 7 bases and 3 bases, in that order; junction bases with no gene match: 4. The CDR3 is 13 residues long. The V gene's germline CDR1 is GTSNPN and CDR2 SVGIG (reference sequence). In DNA, the CDR3 is TGTGCCTACGACAGGGGGTTCAATCAGCCCCAGCATTTT. Translating gives CAYDRGFNQPQHF.

This chain uses TRBV19 with TRBJ1-2, with a possible D match to TRBD1 (5 bases). Germline CDR1 reads LNHDA; CDR2 reads SQIVND (reference sequence). This CDR3 is 12 amino acids long. V was pared by 7 bases and J by 8 bases, with 14 bases between. The CDR3 nucleotides are TGTGCCAGTAACGCCTGGGGCGGGGGCTACACCTTC. It yields the protein CASNAWGGGYTF.